Given below is one T cell receptor beta chain in context. Its specific antigen is unknown. Base quality data are lacking; no much larger clone is found one base away. This sample was sequenced with an Illumina HiSeq 1500. TCRdb cleaned the public reads at Q25 with fastp, built clones with MiXCR and kept in-frame beta chains. Here each entry gathers all rows of one CDR3 protein and keeps the most common genes and DNA. Recorded for this sample are 800,000 to 950,000 distinct CDR3 sequences; approximately 32% of them occurred a single time. The ten biggest clones cover over 10% of the sample. The germline V and J ends show losses of 0 bases and 0 bases respectively, and no gene match explains 9 bases of the junction. The germline V gene (reference sequence) specifies LNHNV as CDR1 and YYDKDF as CDR2. From the cysteine up to the phenylalanine, the CDR3 has a length of 18 residues. CDR3 DNA is the only sequence kept; it has 54 bases, read in frame from the first base.

The label giving this sample's treatment or condition can be read as: in vitro stimulation with specific CMV peptide epitopes to enrich CMV-specific T cells. These data belong to a study of T cell repertoires in cytomegalovirus infection (dated by TCRdb to between 2018 and 2020). Context from the whole study: The peptide stimulations were aimed at well-studied HLA-B-restricted epitopes as well as recently identified HLA-C-restricted CMV epitopes, whose presentation resists viral immunomodulation. The HLA type of each donor mattered for the analysis, because public TCR beta signatures pointed to carriage of CMV infection along with the matching HLA type.

Summary of the overall study and its limitations: In the ex vivo response, HLA-C-restricted CMV-specific TCR beta clonotypes were dominant, and in two of eight donors the single most frequent clonotype came from this HLA-C-restricted group. Cumulative frequency of public TCR beta family members discriminated carriers of CMV infection plus the relevant HLA type in this cohort and an independent roughly 340-donor cohort.

The sequence came from a human donor in good health (CMV status not recorded). Some clones in this sample may be carry-over from other donors' samples. The chain links TRBV15 with TRBJ1-1, with 8 bases aligning to TRBD1. Sample: cultured CD8+ T cells from PBMCs, taken from culture after CMV antigen stimulation. The CDR3 loop reads CATSRDGQGKFMNTEAFF. DNA sequence: TGTGCCACCAGCAGAGATGGACAGGGAAAATTTATGAACACTGAAGCTTTCTTT.